A single sample gave rise to the 5 T cell receptor beta chains below, sequenced in a study of CD8+ T cells in alopecia areata. Isolated RNA was reverse transcribed into cDNA used as the sequencing template. Produced via immunoSEQ multiplex PCR; TCRdb's table is partial and in-frame only. The sample is made up of about 270,000 clones, none counted only once. Sorting of pooled cutaneous lymph node cells used CD4, CD8alpha, NKG2D, NKG2ACE and other markers. The sequencing sample was made of CD4+ T cells sorted from a lymph node. Receptors originate from a C3H/HeJ mouse with alopecia areata. Mouse MHC haplotype: H2-k.

This clone was seen more than once but under ten times. Gene names denote mouse genes. From the germline J gene comes the end of the CDR3, since the read stops 4 residues before it. V and J are TRBV13-1 and TRBJ1-1; TRBD1 matches 7 bases. The V and J ends lost 2 bases and 3 bases, in that order; junction bases with no gene match: 7. CDR1 is NSHNY, CDR2 SYGAGN, per germline. There are 15 residues in the CDR3. CDR3 residues: CASSENRGGYTEVFF. Incomplete CDR3 DNA: TGTGCCAGCAGTGAGAACAGGGGAGGCTACACA.

A word on this clone: The genes and germline here are from mouse. The DNA ends 4 residues before the CDR3 does, and the rest of the CDR3 is filled in from the germline J gene. J is TRBJ1-2 and V is TRBV13-2; TRBD1 agrees at 9 bases. The length of the CDR3 is 13 residues. Trimming took 6 bases from V and 2 from J; bases not matched to a gene: 2. Germline V gene sequence: CDR1 NNHNN, CDR2 SYGAGS (reference sequence). The CDR3 bases that were read are TGTGCCAGCGCCGGGACAGGGAACTCC. Its protein product is CASAGTGNS. From start to end, the CDR3 is CASAGTGNSDYTF.

The sample holds a few counts of this clone. Mouse germline and gene names are used. The CDR3 is cut off 4 residues early in the read; its end comes from the germline J gene. The genes are TRBV5 and TRBJ1-2, with a weak D call TRBD1 (6 bases). The CDR3 covers 14 residues. CDR1 and CDR2 (germline): LGHNA, YNLKQL (reference sequence). The V end was cut by 0 bases, the J end by 4 bases, with 9 bases between. The CDR3 sequence is CASSQELGGSDYTF. CDR3 bases read: TGTGCCAGCAGCCAAGAATTAGGGGGCTCC.

To note about this clone: The genes and germline here are from mouse. The read falls 4 residues short of the CDR3 end, and the missing part is taken from the germline J gene. Additional DNA sequences in this sample encode the identical CDR3. V and J are TRBV1 and TRBJ2-3; 10 bases are shared with TRBD1. The CDR3 is 14 residues long. The V gene's germline CDR1 is NSQYPW and CDR2 LRSPGD (reference sequence). Trimming cost V 4 bases and J 3 bases; bases outside gene matches: 1. The CDR3 spells CTCSGTGGAETLYF. The sequenced CDR3 bases are TGCACCTGCAGTGGGACAGGGGGAGCAGAA.

Concerning this clone itself: Mouse gene names apply. Coverage ceases 4 residues before the CDR3 finishes, and the germline J gene fills in the end. The chain links TRBV29 to TRBJ2-5; D is perhaps TRBD1 (7 bases). The CDR3 is 14 amino acids. The germline CDR1 and CDR2 sequences are MSHET and SYDVDS. CDR3 in amino acids: CASSLSGGADTQYF. CDR3 DNA (partial): TGTGCTAGCAGTTTATCAGGGGGCGCCGAC. The whole variable domain, remainder taken from reference TRBV29 and TRBJ2-5, is DMKVTQMPRYLIKRMGENVLLECGQDMSHETMYWYRQDPGLGLQLIYISYDVDSNSEGDIPKGYRVSRKKREHFSLILDSAKTNQTSVYFCASSLSGGADTQYFGPGTRLLVL.